The subject of this entry is one TCR beta chain. The record originates from a study of blood T cell repertoires in COVID-19. Two negative PCRs, clearance, or symptom resolution characterized the recovered Cohort 3 donors. As originally analysed: Nucleated cell number was recorded as an estimate derived from reference gene primer amplification. Assay: immunoSEQ multiplex PCR; the TCRdb copy retains only in-frame clones and omits some. D and trimming come from the DNA, and the V and J calls and clone size come from that table. The repertoire holds some 250,000 clones, roughly 91% seen once, with roughly 10% in the top ten. V dropped 0 bases and J dropped 6 bases, with 18 bases sitting between them. This CDR3 region has 16 residues. Germline CDR1 and CDR2: MNHEY and SVGEGT.

The rearrangement joins TRBV6-2 or TRBV6-3 to TRBJ2-7; D possibly corresponds to TRBD2 (6 bases). This TCR was recovered from a man aged 40-49 years who had recovered from COVID-19. The specimen was PBMCs or T cells enriched from blood (not recorded which). The CDR3 DNA sequence: TGTGCCAGCAGTTACTCCTCATACGGGAGCCAGGGCGAGCAGTACTTC. Its protein product is CASSYSSYGSQGEQYF.